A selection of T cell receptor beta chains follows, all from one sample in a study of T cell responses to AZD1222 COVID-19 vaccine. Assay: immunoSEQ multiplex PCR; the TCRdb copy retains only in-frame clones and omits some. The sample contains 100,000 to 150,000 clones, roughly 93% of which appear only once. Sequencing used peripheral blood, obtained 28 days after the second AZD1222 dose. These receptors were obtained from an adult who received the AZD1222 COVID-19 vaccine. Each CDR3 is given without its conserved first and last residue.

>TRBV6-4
ASSPGQGSMETQY
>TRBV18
ASSMDRANYGYT
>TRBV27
ASSQGASSNQPQH
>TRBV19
ASRANSGRANNEQF
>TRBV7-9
ASSLDGGGLAGYNEQF
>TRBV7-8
ASSPRFGTSLDYGYT
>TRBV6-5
ASSGRGGRYEQY
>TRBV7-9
ASSPIRTGSNYGYT
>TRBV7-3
ASSPRGGTGTQY
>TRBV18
ASSRDRAASGNTIY
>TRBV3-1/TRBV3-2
ASSHRTGFQNIQY
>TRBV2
ASRDRVTNQPQH
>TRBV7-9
ASSWGMGANQPQH
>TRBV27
ASSLSSGALSYEQY
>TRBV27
ASSFYRGNEQF
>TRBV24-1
ATSETGNEQF
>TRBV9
ASSPRGRRSYEQY
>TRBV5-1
ASKPGQGLHGYT
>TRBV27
ASRSTDRLNEKLF
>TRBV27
ASSPGQDRYGYT
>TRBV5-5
ASSWTTGNEQY
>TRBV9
ASSRSGARGYT
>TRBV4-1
ASSQDLRHAF
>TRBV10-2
ASSENLAGGREKLF
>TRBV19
ASSIDTGPGDSPLH
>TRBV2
ASRQGSNTGELF
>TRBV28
ASSSSGTSSYEQY
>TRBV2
ASSRQGEWYEQY
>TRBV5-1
ASSLGEGATDQPQH
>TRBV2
ASSRFRRDQPQH
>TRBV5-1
ASSLAVQGRGYT
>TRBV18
ASSRTSGSHNEQF
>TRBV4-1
ASSQGGGGNQPQH
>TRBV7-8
ASRTSAGGSYGYT
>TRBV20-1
SAGINEQF
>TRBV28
ASSLGDRRTEAF
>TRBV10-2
ASRDRSTYEQY
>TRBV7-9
ASSLGGGVETEAF
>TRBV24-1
ATSPVGDGGYT
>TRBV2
ASSGGATRNTIY
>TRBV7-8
ASRQKRHYNEQF
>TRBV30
AWSARGTVLTNEKLF
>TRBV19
ASSTGWGTNTEAF
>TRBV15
ATSRDSPKGYNYGYT
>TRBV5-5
ASIYAGVSYNEQF
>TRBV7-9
ASSLASPGEQY
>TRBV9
ASSPRTGRTEAF
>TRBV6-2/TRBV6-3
ASSYRWTSGHQETQY
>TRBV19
ASSIEAGLKNIQY
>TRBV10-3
AISEPGQLSTNYEQY
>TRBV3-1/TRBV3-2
ASSQDPGLGSTDTQY
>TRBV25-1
ASSEVQAGLRNEQF
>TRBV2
ASSGDEGQGTEAF
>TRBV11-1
ASSARVASSYNEQF
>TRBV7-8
ASSYTSWGDNYGYT